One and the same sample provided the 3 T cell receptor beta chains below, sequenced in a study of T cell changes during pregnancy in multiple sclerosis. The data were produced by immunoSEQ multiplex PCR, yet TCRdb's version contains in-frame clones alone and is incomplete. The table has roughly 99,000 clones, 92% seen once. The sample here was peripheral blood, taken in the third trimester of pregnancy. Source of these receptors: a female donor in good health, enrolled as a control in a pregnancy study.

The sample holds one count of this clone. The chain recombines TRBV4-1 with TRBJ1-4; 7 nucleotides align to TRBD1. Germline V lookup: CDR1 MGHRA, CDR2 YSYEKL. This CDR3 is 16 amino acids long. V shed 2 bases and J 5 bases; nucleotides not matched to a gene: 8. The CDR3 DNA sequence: TGCGCCAGCAGCCAACTTGGGACAGTAAAGAATGAAAAACTGTTTTTT. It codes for CASSQLGTVKNEKLFF.

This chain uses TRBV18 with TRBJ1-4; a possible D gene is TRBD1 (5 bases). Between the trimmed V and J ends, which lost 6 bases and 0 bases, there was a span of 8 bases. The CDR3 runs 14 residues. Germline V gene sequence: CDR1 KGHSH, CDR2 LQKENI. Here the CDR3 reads CASSQTATNEKLFF. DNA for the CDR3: TGTGCCAGCTCCCAGACAGCAACTAATGAAAAACTGTTTTTT.

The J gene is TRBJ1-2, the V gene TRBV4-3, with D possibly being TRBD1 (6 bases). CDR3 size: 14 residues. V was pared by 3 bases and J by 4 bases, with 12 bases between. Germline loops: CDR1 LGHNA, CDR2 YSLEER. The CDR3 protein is CASSQPGQIYGYTF. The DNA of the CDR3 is TGCGCCAGCAGCCAGCCGGGACAAATCTATGGCTACACCTTC.